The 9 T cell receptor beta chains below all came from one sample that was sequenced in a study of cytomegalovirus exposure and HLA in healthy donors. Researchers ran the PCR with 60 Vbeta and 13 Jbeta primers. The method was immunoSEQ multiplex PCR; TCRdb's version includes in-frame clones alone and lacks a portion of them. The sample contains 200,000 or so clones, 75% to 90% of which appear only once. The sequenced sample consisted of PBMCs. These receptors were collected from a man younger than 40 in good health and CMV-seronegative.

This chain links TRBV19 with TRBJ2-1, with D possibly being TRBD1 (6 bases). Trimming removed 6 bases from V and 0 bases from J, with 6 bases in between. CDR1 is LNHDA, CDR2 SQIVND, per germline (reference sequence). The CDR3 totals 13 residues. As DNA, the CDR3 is TGTGCCAGTAGGGACAGCTCCTACAATGAGCAGTTCTTC. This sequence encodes CASRDSSYNEQFF.

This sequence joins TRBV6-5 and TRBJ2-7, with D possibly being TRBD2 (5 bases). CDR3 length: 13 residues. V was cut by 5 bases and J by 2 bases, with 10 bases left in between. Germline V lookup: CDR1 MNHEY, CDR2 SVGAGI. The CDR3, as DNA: TGTGCCAGCAGTACAGCGGCGACCTACGAGCAGTACTTC. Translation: CASSTAATYEQYF.

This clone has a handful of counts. CDR3: CASTPKGLAGGNEQFF. For the CDR3, the DNA is TGTGCCAGCACCCCAAAAGGACTAGCGGGAGGAAATGAGCAGTTCTTC. This chain connects TRBV2 to TRBJ2-1, with TRBD2 matching 14 bases. The CDR3 is made up of 16 amino acids. The V and J ends lost 7 bases and 7 bases, in that order; junction bases with no gene match: 9. Germline CDR1 and CDR2: SNHLY and FYNNEI.

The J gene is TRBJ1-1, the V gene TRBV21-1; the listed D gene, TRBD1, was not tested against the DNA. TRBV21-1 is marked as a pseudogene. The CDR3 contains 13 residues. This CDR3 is CASSDRQNTEAFF. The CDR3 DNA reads TGTGCCAGCAGCGACCGACAGAACACTGAAGCTTTCTTT.

The CDR3 coding sequence is TGTGCCAGCTCACCAGTTATACAGGGTAGTGTCAATGAGCAGTTCTTC. It specifies CASSPVIQGSVNEQFF. V and J are TRBV18 and TRBJ2-1; possibly TRBD1 for D (6 bases). From germline, CDR1 is KGHSH and CDR2 LQKENI. Between the trimmed V and J ends, which lost 2 bases and 6 bases, there was a span of 17 bases. The CDR3 totals 16 residues.

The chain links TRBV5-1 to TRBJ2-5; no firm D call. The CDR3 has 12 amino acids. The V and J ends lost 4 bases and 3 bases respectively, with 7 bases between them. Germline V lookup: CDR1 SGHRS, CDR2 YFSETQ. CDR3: CASSLPEETQYF. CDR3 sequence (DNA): TGCGCCAGCAGCCTACCGGAAGAGACCCAGTACTTC.

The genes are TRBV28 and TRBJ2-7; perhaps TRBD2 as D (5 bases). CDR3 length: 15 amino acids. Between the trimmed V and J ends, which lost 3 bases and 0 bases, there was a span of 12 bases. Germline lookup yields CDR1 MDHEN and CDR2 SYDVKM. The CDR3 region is CASSFWGATSYEQYF. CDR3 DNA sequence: TGTGCCAGCAGTTTCTGGGGAGCAACCTCCTACGAGCAGTACTTC.

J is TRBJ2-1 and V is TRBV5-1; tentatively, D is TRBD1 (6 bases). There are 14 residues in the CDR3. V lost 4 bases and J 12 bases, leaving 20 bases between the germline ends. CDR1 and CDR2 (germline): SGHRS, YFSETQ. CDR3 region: CASSARLQGLVQFF. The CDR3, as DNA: TGCGCCAGCAGCGCCCGACTACAGGGTCTTGTGCAGTTCTTC.

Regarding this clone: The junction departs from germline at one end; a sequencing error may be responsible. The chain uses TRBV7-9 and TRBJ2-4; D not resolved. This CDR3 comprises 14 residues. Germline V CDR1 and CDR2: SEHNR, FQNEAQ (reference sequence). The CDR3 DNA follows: TGTGCCAGCAGCTTAGGGGTTGTGCAAAACAGTCAGTACTTC. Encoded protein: CASSLGVVQNSQYF.